This T cell receptor beta chain emerged from a study of cytomegalovirus exposure and HLA in healthy donors. A word on this clone: Antigen specificity is unknown.

The germline CDR1 and CDR2 sequences are SGDLS and YYNGEE. The length of the CDR3 is 16 residues. V lost 4 bases to trimming and J lost 10 bases; unmatched junction nucleotides: 15. Findings and caveats of the study: In vitro confirmation showed three CMV-associated chains to be CMV antigen specific. In a later analysis, several top co-occurrence clusters appeared linked to parvovirus B19, influenza, CMV and Epstein-Barr virus.

At sampling all donors were nominally healthy, likely with unrecorded immune exposures. Amplification used 60 Vbeta primers and 13 Jbeta primers. The data were produced by immunoSEQ multiplex PCR, yet TCRdb's version contains in-frame clones alone and is incomplete. This sample's clone table lists about 170,000 clones. The chain carries TRBV9 and TRBJ2-1; 9 nucleotides agree with TRBD2. What was sequenced was PBMCs. This clonotype was sampled from a woman aged 18-29 years in good health and CMV-seropositive. The chain's CDR3 is CASSHSRGGEDWEQFF. The DNA of the CDR3 is TGTGCCAGCAGCCATTCGCGGGGGGGAGAAGACTGGGAGCAGTTCTTC.